This TCR beta chain was captured in a study of T cell repertoires in cytomegalovirus infection. Study at large: Public TCR beta signatures provided an indication of both CMV infection and a matching HLA type. Study results and limitations: Cumulative frequency of public TCR beta families picked out carriers of CMV plus the relevant HLA. There were HLA-C-restricted CMV-specific TCR beta clonotypes dominating the ex vivo response.

TCRdb reprocessed the reads with MiXCR, giving one entry per CDR3 protein. The sample has 200,000 or so distinct CDR3 sequences, roughly 27% seen once; the top ten hold around 29%. On this clonotype: What it recognizes is unknown.

The clonotype originates from a human donor in good health (CMV status not recorded). Some clones in this sample may be carry-over from other donors' samples. The sequencing input was PBMCs.

CDR3 sequence (DNA): TGTGCCAGCAGAACCCGCACAGATACGCAGTATTTT. Translation gives CASRTRTDTQYF. The chain joins TRBV6-1 to TRBJ2-3; no reliable D call. CDR1 and CDR2 (germline): MNHNS, SASEGT. CDR3 size: 12 residues. Trimming removed 6 bases from V and 1 base from J, with 5 bases in between.